This TCR beta chain is drawn from a study of PD-1 blockade in classical Hodgkin lymphoma. CDR3 length: 14 residues. The V end was cut by 5 bases, the J end by 3 bases, with 14 bases between. The germline CDR1 and CDR2 sequences are LNHDA and SQIVND (reference sequence). Sequenced by immunoSEQ multiplex PCR; TCRdb stores in-frame clones only, minus some. Among approximately 89,000 clones listed, approximately 88% were seen once. Patients all relapsed after autologous stem cell transplantation, and there was variation in brentuximab vedotin exposure. The input for sequencing was peripheral blood mononuclear cells (PBMCs), taken at baseline. This chain uses TRBV19 with TRBJ2-7, with D possibly matching TRBD2 (5 bases). The TCR originated in a human donor with classical Hodgkin lymphoma. The CDR3 spells CASSPTRAHYEQYF. CDR3 bases: TGTGCCAGTAGTCCCACGAGGGCTCACTACGAGCAGTACTTC. The full variable domain, its missing parts supplied by reference TRBV19 and TRBJ2-7, is DGGITQSPKYLFRKEGQNVTLSCEQNLNHDAMYWYRQDPGQGLRLIYYSQIVNDFQKGDIAEGYSVSREKKESFPLTVTSAQKNPTAFYLCASSPTRAHYEQYFGPGTRLTVT.